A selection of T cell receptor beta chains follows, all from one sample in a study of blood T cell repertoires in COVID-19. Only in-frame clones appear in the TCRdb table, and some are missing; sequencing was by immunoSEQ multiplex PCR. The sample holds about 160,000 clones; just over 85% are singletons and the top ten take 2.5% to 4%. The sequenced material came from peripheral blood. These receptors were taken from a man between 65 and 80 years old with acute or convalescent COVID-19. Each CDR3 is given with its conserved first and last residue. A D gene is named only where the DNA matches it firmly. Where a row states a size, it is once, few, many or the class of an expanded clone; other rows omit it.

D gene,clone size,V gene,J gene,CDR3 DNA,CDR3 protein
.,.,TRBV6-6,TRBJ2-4,TGTGCCAGCAGTGAGCCCGGGATCTTTCAGTACTTC,CASSEPGIFQYF
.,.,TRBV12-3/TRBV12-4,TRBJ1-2,TGTGCCAGCAGTCCCGAGAGGTTCTATGGCTACACCTTC,CASSPERFYGYTF
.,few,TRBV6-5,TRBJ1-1,TGTGCCAGCAGAAGGGGTAGCACTGAAGCTTTCTTT,CASRRGSTEAFF
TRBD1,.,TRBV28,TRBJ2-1,TGTGCCAGCAGGACAGGGGTTCATGAGCAGTTCTTC,CASRTGVHEQFF
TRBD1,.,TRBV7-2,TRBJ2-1,TGTGCCAGCAGCTTCCCGGGACAGGGGGCGCAGCATGAGCAGTTCTTC,CASSFPGQGAQHEQFF
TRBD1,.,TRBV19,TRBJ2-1,TGTGCCAGTAGTACAGGGACAGGGGGCGCGGGGGGATACAATGAGCAGTTCTTC,CASSTGTGGAGGYNEQFF
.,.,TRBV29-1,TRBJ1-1,TGCAGCGTTGAAGATAAGTGGGCGTCGAACACTGAAGCTTTCTTT,CSVEDKWASNTEAFF
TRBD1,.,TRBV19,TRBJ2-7,TGTGCCAGTACCGGGACAGGGGCCTACGAGCAGTACTTC,CASTGTGAYEQYF
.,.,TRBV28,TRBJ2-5,TGTGCCAGCAGTTTAGGTCTGGACGGGAGAGAGACCCAGTACTTC,CASSLGLDGRETQYF
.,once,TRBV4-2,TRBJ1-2,TGTGCCAGCAGCCAAACTGGGGGCGATGGATGGGGCTACACCTTC,CASSQTGGDGWGYTF
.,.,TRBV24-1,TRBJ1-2,TGTGCCACCAGTGGTACAGGGTCTGGCTACACCTTC,CATSGTGSGYTF
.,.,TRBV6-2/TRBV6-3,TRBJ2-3,TGTGCCAGCAGTTATGTCCAGATGAGCACAGATACGCAGTATTTT,CASSYVQMSTDTQYF
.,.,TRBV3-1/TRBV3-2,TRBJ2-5,TGTGCCAGCAGCCCCTCCCAGGTCCGAGAGACCCAGTACTTC,CASSPSQVRETQYF
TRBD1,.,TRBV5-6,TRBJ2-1,TGTGCCAGCAGGACAGGGGAAGTCTCCTACAATGAGCAGTTCTTC,CASRTGEVSYNEQFF
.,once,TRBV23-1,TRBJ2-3,TGCGCCAGCAGTCAATCGGCGGGGACAGCTAACGTAGCGGAGAGCACAGATACGCAGTATTTT,CASSQSAGTANVAESTDTQYF
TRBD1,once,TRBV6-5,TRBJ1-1,TGTGCCAGCAGGACCGGGACAGGGGGGGCTTTCTTT,CASRTGTGGAFF
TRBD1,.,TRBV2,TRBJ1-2,TGTGCCAGCAGTCCCGCGGGACAGGCCTCCCCCTATGGCTACACCTTC,CASSPAGQASPYGYTF
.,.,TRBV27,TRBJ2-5,TGTGCCAGCAGTTTAAGAGGGTCGGGAGAGACCCAGTACTTC,CASSLRGSGETQYF
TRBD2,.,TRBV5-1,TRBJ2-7,TGCGCCAGCAGAACCGGGACTACGTCTCTCTACGAGCAGTACTTC,CASRTGTTSLYEQYF
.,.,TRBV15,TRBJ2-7,TGTGCCACCAGCAGGGACAGGAGCGGGTCTTACGAGCAGTACTTC,CATSRDRSGSYEQYF
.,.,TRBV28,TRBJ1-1,TGTGCCAGCAGTGGGGGGAAATTTGGGACTGAAGCTTTCTTT,CASSGGKFGTEAFF
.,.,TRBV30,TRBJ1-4,TGTGCCTGGAGTGTAGGGGTGGGGGAAAAACTGTTTTTT,CAWSVGVGEKLFF
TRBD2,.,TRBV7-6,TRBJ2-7,TGTGCCAGCAGCTTAGCAAGCGGGGGCTACGAGCAGTACTTC,CASSLASGGYEQYF
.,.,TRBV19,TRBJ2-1,TGTGCCACCGAGGGGGGGGTGGACAATGAGCAGTTCTTC,CATEGGVDNEQFF
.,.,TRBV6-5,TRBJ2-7,TGTGCCAGCAGTAACCCCGGGTCCTACGAGCAGTACTTC,CASSNPGSYEQYF
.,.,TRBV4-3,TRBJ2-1,TGCGCCAGCAGCCAAGTTGCCCCCTCTAGTTCCTACAATGAGCAGTTCTTC,CASSQVAPSSSYNEQFF
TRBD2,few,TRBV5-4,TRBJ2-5,TGTGCCAGCAGCGCGCACGGGGGACTAGCGACCGAGACCCAGTACTTC,CASSAHGGLATETQYF
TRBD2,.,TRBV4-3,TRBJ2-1,TGCGCCAGCAGCCAAGATAGGGGACTACGTCAGTTCTTC,CASSQDRGLRQFF
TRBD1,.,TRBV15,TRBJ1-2,TGTGCCACCAGCAGAGTCCGGGACAGGGGGGGCTACACCTTC,CATSRVRDRGGYTF
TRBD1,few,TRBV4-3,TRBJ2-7,TGCGCCAGCAGCCTTAATGAGGGACAGTCCTACGAGCAGTACTTC,CASSLNEGQSYEQYF
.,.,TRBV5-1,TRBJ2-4,TGCGCCAGCAGCAGACTGTCCAAAAACATTCAGTACTTC,CASSRLSKNIQYF
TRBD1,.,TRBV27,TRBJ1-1,TGTGCCAGCAGTTCCCTAGGACAGGTTTACACTGAAGCTTTCTTT,CASSSLGQVYTEAFF
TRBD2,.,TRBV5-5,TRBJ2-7,TGTGCCAGCAGCTTGGCGGCGAGCGGGACTTACGAGCAGTACTTC,CASSLAASGTYEQYF
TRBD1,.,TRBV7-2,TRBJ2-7,TGTGCCAGCAGAAAAGGACAGGGTGGCTCCTACGAGCAGTACTTC,CASRKGQGGSYEQYF
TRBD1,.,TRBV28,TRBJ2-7,TGTGCCAGCAGTCCGCAGCAGGGGGCTAGGGGCGAGCAGTACTTC,CASSPQQGARGEQYF
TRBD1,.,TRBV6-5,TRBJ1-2,TGTGCCAGCAACGGAGACAGGGGTAACTATGGCTACACCTTC,CASNGDRGNYGYTF
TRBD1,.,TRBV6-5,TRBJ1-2,TGTGCCAGCACCGAGGGGGCTAGGAGCTACACCTTC,CASTEGARSYTF
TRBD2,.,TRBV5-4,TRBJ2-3,TGTGCCAGCAGCACGGGACTAGCGGGTAGCACAGATACGCAGTATTTT,CASSTGLAGSTDTQYF
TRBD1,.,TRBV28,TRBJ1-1,TGTGCCAGCAGACGAGGCACGGGACAGGGGAACACTGAAGCTTTCTTT,CASRRGTGQGNTEAFF
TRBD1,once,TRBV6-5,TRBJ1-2,TGTGCCAGCAGTTACGTGGACAGGGCTAACTATGGCTACACCTTC,CASSYVDRANYGYTF
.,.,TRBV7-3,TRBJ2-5,TGTGCCAGCAGCTTACAGGCCGACAGGGGAGGGTCCGAGACCCAGTACTTC,CASSLQADRGGSETQYF
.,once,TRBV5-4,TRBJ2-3,TGTGCCAGCAGCATGGCCACAGGGTCAAGCACAGATACGCAGTATTTT,CASSMATGSSTDTQYF
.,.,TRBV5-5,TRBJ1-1,TGTGCCAGCAGCTTGCTCCAGGGCCTGAGTACTGAAGCTTTCTTT,CASSLLQGLSTEAFF
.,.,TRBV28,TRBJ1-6,TGTGCCAGCAGCTCGCAAGGCCCTAGGAATTCACCCCTCCACTTT,CASSSQGPRNSPLHF
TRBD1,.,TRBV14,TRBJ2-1,TGTGCCAGCAGCCAAGCGGGCGTGGGACAGGGGGTCAACAATGAGCAGTTCTTC,CASSQAGVGQGVNNEQFF
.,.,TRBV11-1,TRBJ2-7,TGTGCCAGCAGCTTAGCCCCCAGGGAAGGCTCCTACGAGCAGTACTTC,CASSLAPREGSYEQYF
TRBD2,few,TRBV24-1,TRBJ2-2,TGTGCCACCAGTGATTTGAGCAGCGGGGTGGGCACCGGGGAGCTGTTTTTT,CATSDLSSGVGTGELFF
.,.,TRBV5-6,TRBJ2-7,TGTGCCAGCAGCCCCGGGACACCTTACGAGCAGTACTTC,CASSPGTPYEQYF